This T cell receptor beta chain was sequenced during a study of somatic mutations in cytotoxic T cells in rheumatoid arthritis. Overall study findings and caveats: Significant differences in CD8+ T-cell clonality were not found between rheumatoid arthritis patients and healthy controls (age-matched).

Comments on this clone: Its antigen is currently unknown.

In germline, CDR1 is MNHEY, CDR2 SMNVEV (reference sequence). The length of the CDR3 is 17 residues. The V gene end was trimmed by 1 base and the J gene end by 5 bases; junction bases not matched to a gene: 11. Only in-frame clones appear in the TCRdb table, and some are missing; sequencing was by immunoSEQ multiplex PCR. Seen here are approximately 18,000 clones, 65% to 75% observed once, and the top ten hold roughly 5.2%. The chain combines TRBV27 with TRBJ2-7; TRBD2 aligns across 10 bases. Sequenced sample: CD8+ T cells sorted from blood. This clonotype originated in a man between 60 and 75 years old in good health. The CDR3 bases are TGTGCCAGCAGTTTATTAAGGGCAGCGGGAGGGCCCCACGAGCAGTACTTC. Amino acid sequence: CASSLLRAAGGPHEQYF.